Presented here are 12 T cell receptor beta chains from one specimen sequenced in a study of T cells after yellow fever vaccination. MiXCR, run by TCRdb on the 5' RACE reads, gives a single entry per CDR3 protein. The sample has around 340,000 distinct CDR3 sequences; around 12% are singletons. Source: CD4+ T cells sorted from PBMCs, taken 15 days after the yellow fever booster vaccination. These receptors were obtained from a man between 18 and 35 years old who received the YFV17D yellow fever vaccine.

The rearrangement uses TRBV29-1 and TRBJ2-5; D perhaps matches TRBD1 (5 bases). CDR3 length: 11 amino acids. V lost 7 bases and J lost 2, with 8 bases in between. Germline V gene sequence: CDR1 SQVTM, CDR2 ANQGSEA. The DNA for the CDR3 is TGCAGCGCAAGGACACAAGAGACCCAGTACTTC. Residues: CSARTQETQYF.

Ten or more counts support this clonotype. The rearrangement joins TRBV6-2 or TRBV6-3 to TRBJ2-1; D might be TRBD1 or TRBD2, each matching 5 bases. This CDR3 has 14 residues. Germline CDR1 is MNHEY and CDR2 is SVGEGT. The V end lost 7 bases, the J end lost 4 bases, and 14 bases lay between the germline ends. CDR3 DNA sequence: TGTGCCAGCAACCGGGACCCTCAGTACAATGAGCAGTTCTTC. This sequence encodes CASNRDPQYNEQFF.

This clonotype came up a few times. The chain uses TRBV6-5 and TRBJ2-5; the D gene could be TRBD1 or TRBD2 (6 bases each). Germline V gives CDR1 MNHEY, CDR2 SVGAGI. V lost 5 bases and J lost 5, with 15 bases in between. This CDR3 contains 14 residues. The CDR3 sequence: CASSQRPGAETQYF. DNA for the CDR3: TGTGCCAGCAGTCAACGCCCGGGGGCGGAGACCCAGTACTTC.

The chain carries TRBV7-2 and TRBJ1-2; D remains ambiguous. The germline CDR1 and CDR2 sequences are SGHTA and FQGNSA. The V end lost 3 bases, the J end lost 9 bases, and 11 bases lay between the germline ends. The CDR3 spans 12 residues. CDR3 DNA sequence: TGTGCCAGCAGCTTTAACGTGGGCAGCTACACCTTC. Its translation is CASSFNVGSYTF.

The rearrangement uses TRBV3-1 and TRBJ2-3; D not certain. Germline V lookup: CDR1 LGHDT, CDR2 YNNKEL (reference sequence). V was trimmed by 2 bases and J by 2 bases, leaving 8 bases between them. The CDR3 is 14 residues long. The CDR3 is CASSQTRNTDTQYF. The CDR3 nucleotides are TGTGCCAGCAGCCAAACCAGGAACACAGATACGCAGTATTTT.

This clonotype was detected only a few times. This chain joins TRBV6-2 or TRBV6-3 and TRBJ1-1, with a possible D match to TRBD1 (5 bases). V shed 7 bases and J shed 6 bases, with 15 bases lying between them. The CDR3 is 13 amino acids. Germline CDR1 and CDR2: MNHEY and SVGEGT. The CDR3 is CASTNGRGAEAFF. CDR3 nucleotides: TGTGCCAGCACAAACGGGAGGGGAGCTGAAGCTTTCTTT.

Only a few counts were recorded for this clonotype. The CDR3 sequence: CASSQETGTNQPQHF. CDR3 coding DNA: TGTGCCAGCAGCCAGGAAACAGGTACCAATCAGCCCCAGCATTTT. This chain joins TRBV4-2 and TRBJ1-5; weak D call: TRBD1 (5 bases). This CDR3 spans 15 amino acids. From germline, CDR1 is LGHNA and CDR2 YNFKEQ. Trimming left V 3 bases short and J 3 bases short, with 12 bases between.

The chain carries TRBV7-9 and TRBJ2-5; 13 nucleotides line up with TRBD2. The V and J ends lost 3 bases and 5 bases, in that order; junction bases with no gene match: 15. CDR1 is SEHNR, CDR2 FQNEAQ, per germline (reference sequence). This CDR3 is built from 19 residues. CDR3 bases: TGTGCCAGCAGCTTCCCTAAACTTACTAGCGGGGGGGTCCCGGAGACCCAGTACTTC. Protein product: CASSFPKLTSGGVPETQYF.

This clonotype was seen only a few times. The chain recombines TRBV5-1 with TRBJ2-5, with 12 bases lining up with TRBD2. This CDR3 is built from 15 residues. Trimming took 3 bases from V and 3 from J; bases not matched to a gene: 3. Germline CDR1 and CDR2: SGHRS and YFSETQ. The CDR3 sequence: CASSYRTSGEETQYF. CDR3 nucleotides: TGCGCCAGCAGCTACCGGACTAGCGGGGAAGAGACCCAGTACTTC.

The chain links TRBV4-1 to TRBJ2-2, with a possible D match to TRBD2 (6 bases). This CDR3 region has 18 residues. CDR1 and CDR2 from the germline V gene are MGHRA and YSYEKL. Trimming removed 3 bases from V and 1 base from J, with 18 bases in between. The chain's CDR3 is CASSHLPPSAKNTGELFF. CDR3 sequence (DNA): TGCGCCAGCAGCCACCTCCCCCCTAGCGCTAAGAACACCGGGGAGCTGTTTTTT.

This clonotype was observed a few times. The CDR3 DNA reads TGTGCCAGCAGCGCAGGCAGCAAAGGGGAAAAACTGTTTTTT. It is translated as CASSAGSKGEKLFF. This chain links TRBV7-2 with TRBJ1-4; D uncertain. V lost 5 bases and J lost 8, with 15 bases in between. Looked up from germline, CDR1 is SGHTA and CDR2 is FQGNSA. This CDR3 is built from 14 residues. The full variable domain, with the rest looked up from reference TRBV7-2 and TRBJ1-4, is GAGVSQSPSNKVTEKGKDVELRCDPISGHTALYWYRQSLGQGLEFLIYFQGNSAPDKSGLPSDRFSAERTGGSVSTLTIQRTQQEDSAVYLCASSAGSKGEKLFFGSGTQLSVL.

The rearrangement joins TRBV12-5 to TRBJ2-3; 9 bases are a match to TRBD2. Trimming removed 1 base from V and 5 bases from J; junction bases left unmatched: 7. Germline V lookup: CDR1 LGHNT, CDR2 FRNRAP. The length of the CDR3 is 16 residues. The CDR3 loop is CASGLGGGAPEDTQYF. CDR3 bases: TGTGCTAGTGGTTTGGGCGGGGGGGCCCCCGAAGATACGCAGTATTTT.